The 28 T cell receptor beta chains presented below share a single source sample, sequenced in a study of CD8 T cells in Susac syndrome (dated by TCRdb to between 2018 and 2020). The library was generated by the immunoSEQ multiplex PCR assay. RNA was extracted using the RNeasy kit, and about 0.45 to 1 microgram was reverse transcribed with random hexamers. TCRdb redid the processing of the public reads, applying fastp at Q25 and MiXCR, and retained in-frame beta chains. Each CDR3 protein gets just one entry, which takes the most common genes and DNA from the rows behind it. The table for this sample lists about 300,000 distinct CDR3 sequences; 65% to 90% of them were counted only once. Together, the top ten hold around 0.22% of the sample. Source material: CD8+ T cells from PBMCs. These receptors all come from a human donor with multiple sclerosis.

The chain uses TRBV12-3 or TRBV12-4 and TRBJ2-7; D call uncertain. The CDR3 has 13 residues. With 2 bases removed from V and 2 bases from J, the gap between germline ends came to 7 bases. The chain's CDR3 is CASSLSLTYEQYF. The CDR3 nucleotides are TGTGCCAGCAGTTTATCCCTTACCTACGAGCAGTACTTC.

The chain joins TRBV20-1 to TRBJ2-7; 10 bases are a match to TRBD2. The CDR3 is made up of 15 amino acids. The ends lost 3 bases at V and 7 bases at J; junction bases unmatched: 12. The germline V gene encodes CDR1 DFQATT and CDR2 SNEGSKA (reference sequence). CDR3 amino acids: CSARAKLAGVGEQYF. The CDR3 bases are TGCAGTGCTAGGGCAAAGCTAGCGGGAGTCGGGGAGCAGTACTTC.

V and J are TRBV27 and TRBJ1-1; D call uncertain. V lost 2 bases and J 3 bases, leaving 10 bases between the germline ends. This CDR3 comprises 14 residues. Germline V gene lookup returns CDR1 MNHEY and CDR2 SMNVEV (reference sequence). CDR3 in amino acids: CASSLQGGYTEAFF. In DNA form, the CDR3 reads TGTGCCAGCAGTTTACAAGGCGGGTACACTGAAGCTTTCTTT.

The gene calls are TRBV28 and TRBJ2-7, with 13 bases lining up with TRBD2. V lost 1 base, J lost 6 bases, and 9 bases stayed unmatched. Germline V gives CDR1 MDHEN, CDR2 SYDVKM. The CDR3 runs to 17 residues. Here the CDR3 DNA reads TGTGCCAGCAGTTTATATCAGACTAGCGGGAGGCCCCTCGAGCAGTACTTC. Protein product: CASSLYQTSGRPLEQYF.

The chain combines TRBV7-2 with TRBJ2-1; 13 bases agree with TRBD2. The V gene end was trimmed by 3 bases and the J gene end by 0 bases; junction bases not matched to a gene: 8. The CDR3 runs 19 residues. CDR1 and CDR2 (germline): SGHTA, FQGNSA. The CDR3 DNA sequence: TGTGCCAGCAGCTTCCCTAATAGGACTAGCGGGAGCTCCTACAATGAGCAGTTCTTC. It translates to CASSFPNRTSGSSYNEQFF.

J is TRBJ2-5 and V is TRBV15; 7 nucleotides align to TRBD2. The germline CDR1 and CDR2 sequences are LNHNV and YYDKDF (reference sequence). The CDR3 loop spans 20 amino acids. The V gene end was trimmed by 4 bases and the J gene end by 5 bases; junction bases not matched to a gene: 25. The CDR3 DNA reads TGTGCCACCAGCAATTTCGCCGCGCGCCTAGCGGATGAGGCCGGGGAGACCCAGTACTTC. This encodes CATSNFAARLADEAGETQYF. The whole variable domain, filled in from reference TRBV15 and TRBJ2-5, reads DAMVIQNPRYQVTQFGKPVTLSCSQTLNHNVMYWYQQKSSQAPKLLFHYYDKDFNNEADTPDNFQSRRPNTSFCFLDIRSPGLGDTAMYLCATSNFAARLADEAGETQYFGPGTRLLVL.

The chain is built from TRBV7-9 and TRBJ1-4, with D maybe TRBD1 (6 bases). Germline CDR1 SEHNR, CDR2 FQNEAQ (reference sequence). The CDR3 is 16 residues long. V dropped 6 bases and J dropped 3 bases, with 17 bases sitting between them. For the CDR3, the DNA is TGTGCCAGCAGTGCTCAGGGGAGTACGGCTAATGAAAAACTGTTTTTT. Protein: CASSAQGSTANEKLFF.

Concerning this clonotype: At one of its ends the junction is not consistent with the germline gene, which may arise from a read error. The chain recombines TRBV7-6 with TRBJ1-1; the D gene is possibly TRBD1 (6 bases). CDR3 length equals 14 residues. In germline, CDR1 is SGHVS, CDR2 FNYEAQ. The CDR3 sequence: CSSSLDRGGTEAFF. The CDR3 DNA reads TGTTCCAGCAGCTTAGACAGAGGGGGAACTGAAGCCTTCTTT.

This sequence joins TRBV7-8 and TRBJ1-2; possibly TRBD1 for D (5 bases). CDR1 is SGHVS and CDR2 is FQNEAQ in the germline V gene. The CDR3 length is 14 residues. Between the trimmed V and J ends, which lost 5 bases and 5 bases, there was a span of 15 bases. The CDR3 sequence is CASSASGGLYGYTF. CDR3 coding DNA: TGTGCCAGCAGCGCGTCGGGGGGACTTTATGGCTACACCTTC.

The gene calls are TRBV28 and TRBJ2-1; 10 bases agree with TRBD2. Trimming at V came to 7 bases and at J to 0 bases, leaving 12 bases not matched to a gene. From germline, CDR1 is MDHEN and CDR2 SYDVKM. The CDR3 has 18 residues. The DNA of the CDR3 is TGTGCCAGCATGATCGGACTAGCGGATCTAAGCTCCTACAATGAGCAGTTCTTC. Its translation is CASMIGLADLSSYNEQFF.

This chain links TRBV7-9 with TRBJ2-3; 7 bases agree with TRBD1. Germline loops: CDR1 SEHNR, CDR2 FQNEAQ (reference sequence). The V gene end was trimmed by 5 bases and the J gene end by 4 bases; junction bases not matched to a gene: 15. The CDR3 has 17 residues. The CDR3 DNA is TGTGCCAGCAGCATCCTTGAGGAAGGGGGCCTCTCAGATACGCAGTATTTT. Residues: CASSILEEGGLSDTQYF.

The rearrangement uses TRBV7-9 and TRBJ1-1; D is ambiguous. V dropped 1 base and J dropped 1 base, with 10 bases sitting between them. CDR3 length equals 15 residues. Germline V gene lookup returns CDR1 SEHNR and CDR2 FQNEAQ (reference sequence). CDR3 region: CASSLGGVGNTEAFF. In DNA form, the CDR3 reads TGTGCCAGCAGCTTAGGCGGGGTGGGGAACACTGAAGCTTTCTTT. Full variable domain (missing parts from reference TRBV7-9 and TRBJ1-1): DTGVSQNPRHKITKRGQNVTFRCDPISEHNRLYWYRQTLGQGPEFLTYFQNEAQLEKSRLLSDRFSAERPKGSFSTLEIQRTEQGDSAMYLCASSLGGVGNTEAFFGQGTRLTVV.

The V call is TRBV15, the J call TRBJ2-7, with 8 bases matching TRBD2. The CDR3 has 15 amino acids. Germline V gene lookup returns CDR1 LNHNV and CDR2 YYDKDF (reference sequence). J was trimmed by 5 bases and V by 3 bases; bases with no gene match: 9. The CDR3 DNA follows: TGTGCCACCAGCAGGAGAGCGGGAGTGTCGGACGAGCAGTACTTC. This translates into CATSRRAGVSDEQYF.

The V call is TRBV3-1, the J call TRBJ2-7, with D perhaps TRBD2 (5 bases). The germline CDR1 and CDR2 sequences are LGHDT and YNNKEL (reference sequence). The CDR3 contains 14 residues. Trimming took 4 bases from V and 5 from J, leaving 15 bases between them. The CDR3 loop is CASSRPEGFNEQYF. The CDR3 DNA reads as TGTGCCAGCAGCCGCCCCGAGGGTTTCAACGAGCAGTACTTC.

The chain couples TRBV19 to TRBJ2-1; 12 bases fit TRBD2. CDR3 length equals 15 residues. Losses at the gene ends were 4 bases for V and 4 bases for J; bases not matched to a gene: 2. The germline V gene encodes CDR1 LNHDA and CDR2 SQIVND (reference sequence). This chain's CDR3 is CASSTLAGGYNEQFF. The CDR3 DNA sequence: TGTGCCAGTAGTACCCTAGCGGGAGGGTACAATGAGCAGTTCTTC. The full variable domain, its missing parts supplied by reference TRBV19 and TRBJ2-1, is DGGITQSPKYLFRKEGQNVTLSCEQNLNHDAMYWYRQDPGQGLRLIYYSQIVNDFQKGDIAEGYSVSREKKESFPLTVTSAQKNPTAFYLCASSTLAGGYNEQFFGPGTRLTVL.

The gene calls are TRBV19 and TRBJ2-2; D unclear. This CDR3 has 12 residues. Germline V CDR1 and CDR2: LNHDA, SQIVND (reference sequence). V shed 4 bases and J shed 7 bases, with 7 bases lying between them. In nucleotides, the CDR3 is TGTGCCAGTAGTACCTTCGTCGGGGAGCTGTTTTTT. Amino acid sequence: CASSTFVGELFF. Based on the CDR3 plus reference TRBV19 and TRBJ2-2, the full variable domain is DGGITQSPKYLFRKEGQNVTLSCEQNLNHDAMYWYRQDPGQGLRLIYYSQIVNDFQKGDIAEGYSVSREKKESFPLTVTSAQKNPTAFYLCASSTFVGELFFGEGSRLTVL.

The chain combines TRBV6-5 with TRBJ2-2, with 9 bases aligning to TRBD1. With 0 bases clipped from V and 7 bases from J, the junction kept 6 bases outside the gene matches. This CDR3 contains 16 residues. CDR1 and CDR2 (germline): MNHEY, SVGAGI. The CDR3 spells CASSYSWTGAGGELFF. CDR3 nucleotide sequence: TGTGCCAGCAGTTACTCCTGGACAGGGGCAGGCGGGGAGCTGTTTTTT.

This clonotype was picked up one time. This sequence joins TRBV7-3 and TRBJ2-1; TRBD2 agrees at 11 bases. Trimming at V came to 6 bases and at J to 9 bases, leaving 10 bases not matched to a gene. The CDR3 is made up of 15 amino acids. Per the germline V gene, CDR1 is SGHTA and CDR2 is FQGTGA. This CDR3 reads CASRLTLAGESEQFF. CDR3 coding DNA: TGTGCCAGCAGGTTGACACTAGCGGGAGAGAGTGAGCAGTTCTTC.

The V gene is TRBV10-3, the J gene TRBJ2-4; no clear D gene. The V end was cut by 3 bases, the J end by 0 bases, with 12 bases between. Germline values: CDR1 ENHRY, CDR2 SYGVKD. CDR3 length: 16 amino acids. The CDR3 sequence is CAISELQVPAKNIQYF. The CDR3 nucleotides read TGTGCCATCAGTGAATTGCAGGTCCCAGCCAAAAACATTCAGTACTTC.

The chain couples TRBV4-3 to TRBJ2-1, with D uncertain. Germline CDR1 and CDR2: LGHNA and YSLEER. V lost 2 bases, J lost 9 bases, and 14 bases lay in between. The CDR3 length is 14 residues. As DNA, the CDR3 is TGCGCCAGCAGCCAACAATTCAATTCGGGTGAGCAGTTCTTC. The encoded protein is CASSQQFNSGEQFF.

This chain connects TRBV29-1 to TRBJ2-7; the D gene is possibly TRBD2 (7 bases). Trimming stripped 4 bases from V and 0 bases from J, with 13 bases between. The germline CDR1 and CDR2 sequences are SQVTM and ANQGSEA. The CDR3 length is 14 residues. CDR3 sequence reads: CSVVGGDFSYEQYF. Here the CDR3 DNA reads TGCAGCGTTGTAGGGGGGGATTTCTCCTACGAGCAGTACTTC.

This chain uses TRBV6-5 with TRBJ2-1, with TRBD2 identical over 10 bases. Trimming removed 5 bases from V and 10 bases from J; junction bases left unmatched: 11. Germline-derived CDR1 and CDR2 are MNHEY and SVGAGI. CDR3 length equals 15 residues. CDR3 amino acids: CASSPLAGILGEQFF. The CDR3 DNA is TGTGCCAGCAGTCCACTAGCGGGAATTTTAGGCGAGCAGTTCTTC.

The chain has TRBV7-6 and TRBJ2-7; a weak D match, TRBD1 (6 bases). The V end was cut by 4 bases, the J end by 3 bases, with 16 bases between. Germline V gene lookup returns CDR1 SGHVS and CDR2 FNYEAQ. The CDR3 loop spans 15 amino acids. CDR3 coding DNA: TGTGCCAGCAGCTCCCAAGGGACATCCAACTACGAGCAGTACTTC. It specifies CASSSQGTSNYEQYF.

The rearrangement joins TRBV30 to TRBJ2-5; perhaps TRBD2 as D (5 bases). Germline V gene data show CDR1 as GTSNPN and CDR2 as SVGIG (reference sequence). V was trimmed by 2 bases and J by 3 bases, leaving 16 bases between them. The CDR3 runs to 15 residues. This CDR3 reads CAWSPSPGFKETQYF. Written as DNA, the CDR3 is TGTGCCTGGAGTCCGTCGCCGGGATTTAAAGAGACCCAGTACTTC.

This sequence joins TRBV7-9 and TRBJ2-6; TRBD1 matches 9 bases. This CDR3 is 18 amino acids long. CDR1 SEHNR and CDR2 FQNEAQ come from the germline V gene (reference sequence). The J segment lost 2 bases and the V segment lost 5 bases, leaving 10 bases of the junction unmatched. CDR3 coding DNA: TGTGCCAGCAGCGCCTGGGACAGGGAAAGAACTGGGGCCAACGTCCTGACTTTC. It translates to CASSAWDRERTGANVLTF.

The CDR3 sequence is CASSATGTGMTGANVLTF. CDR3 DNA: TGTGCCAGCAGCGCAACCGGGACAGGGATGACTGGGGCCAACGTCCTGACTTTC. The chain uses TRBV13 and TRBJ2-6, with 9 nucleotides matching TRBD1. CDR1 is PRHDT, CDR2 FYEKMQ, per germline (reference sequence). V trimming: 5 bases; J trimming: 2 bases; junction bases outside the gene matches: 10. The CDR3 totals 18 residues.

The table lists this clonotype with a count of one. The chain couples TRBV6-6 to TRBJ2-1; 7 nucleotides align to TRBD2. The length of the CDR3 is 16 residues. Germline V gives CDR1 MNHNY, CDR2 SVGAGI (reference sequence). The V and J ends lost 2 bases and 3 bases, in that order; junction bases with no gene match: 7. The CDR3 loop is CASSYGLADYYNEQFF. The CDR3 DNA follows: TGTGCCAGCAGTTACGGGCTAGCGGACTACTACAATGAGCAGTTCTTC.

V gene TRBV19 combines with J gene TRBJ2-1; TRBD2 matches at 9 bases. The CDR3 sequence is 13 residues long. Germline trimming cut 9 bases from V and 7 bases from J; bases unmatched to any gene: 7. CDR1 is LNHDA, CDR2 SQIVND, per germline (reference sequence). The CDR3 DNA sequence: TGTGCCAGCCTGGGACTAGCCCAGAATGAGCAGTTCTTC. Protein sequence: CASLGLAQNEQFF.